This TCR beta chain appears in the sequencing data of a study of blood T cells in healthy people across ages. Study outcomes and limitations: It was the long-lived donors that had more naive CD4+ cells and higher diversity than aged donors.

A second about 7 to 12 cycle PCR used barcoded and J-beta primers. TCRdb used MiXCR to reprocess the 5' RACE reads, holding one entry per CDR3 protein. The sample carries about 970,000 distinct CDR3 sequences, roughly 51% recorded once. As for this clonotype: The antigen is unknown.

Sequencing input: blood. This TCR was recovered from an older woman in good health.

CDR3: CASSQTPRSAREPGELFF. DNA of the CDR3: TGTGCCAGCAGCCAAACCCCCCGTTCCGCTCGGGAGCCCGGGGAGCTGTTTTTT. The chain uses TRBV4-2 and TRBJ2-2; a weak D match, TRBD2 (6 bases). Looked up from germline, CDR1 is LGHNA and CDR2 is YNFKEQ. CDR3 length: 18 amino acids. V dropped 2 bases and J dropped 6 bases, with 22 bases sitting between them.